The T cell receptor beta chain described here comes from a study of CD8+ T cells in alopecia areata. Study details: The tofacitinib course ran for 6 to 18 months and was followed by 6 months off drug.

Treatment in this sample: oral pan-JAK inhibitor, 5-10 mg twice daily. Trimming removed 8 bases at V and 6 bases at J, with 13 bases between. CDR3 length: 12 residues. CDR1 is SEHNR and CDR2 is FQNEAQ in the germline V gene (reference sequence). This clone came up a few times. TCR sequencing used cDNA made by reverse transcription of extracted RNA. Sequencing was performed with immunoSEQ multiplex PCR; in TCRdb, only in-frame clones are kept and a portion is missing. This sample has around 200,000 clones, with around 58% found just once. The chain links TRBV7-9 to TRBJ1-1; D gene ambiguous. The sample consisted of CD8+ T cells sorted from blood, taken at week 24, from a patient treated with tofacitinib. This clonotype was sampled from a human donor with alopecia areata. The CDR3 spells CASCGSSPEAFF. The CDR3 DNA reads TGTGCCAGCTGCGGCTCGTCCCCTGAAGCTTTCTTT.